These 22 T cell receptor beta chains came from one sample sequenced in a study of neoadjuvant anti-PD-1 for oral cavity cancer. TCRdb's copy holds only in-frame clones and misses some; the assay was immunoSEQ multiplex PCR. The sample includes some 15,000 clones, roughly 68% of them seen just once. This specimen was PBMCs, taken before nivolumab (anti-PD-1) treatment. These receptor sequences come from a person between 40 and 85 years old with oral cavity squamous cell carcinoma.

This chain joins TRBV6-6 and TRBJ2-7; D not resolved. The V gene's germline CDR1 is MNHNY and CDR2 SVGAGI (reference sequence). Trimming cost V 6 bases and J 4 bases, with 13 bases left between them. This CDR3 has 13 residues. DNA of the CDR3: TGTGCCAGCAGCTTCGTGCGTCCTTACGAGCAGTACTTC. Translating it yields CASSFVRPYEQYF.

The genes are TRBV29-1 and TRBJ1-1, with unresolved D. In germline, CDR1 is SQVTM, CDR2 ANQGSEA. V was pared by 3 bases and J by 2 bases, with 10 bases between. The length of the CDR3 is 13 residues. The DNA for the CDR3 is TGCAGCGTTGATCCGGGTGGTAACACTGAAGCTTTCTTT. This codes for CSVDPGGNTEAFF.

The V call is TRBV5-1, the J call TRBJ2-1; 8 bases match TRBD2. Germline V lookup: CDR1 SGHRS, CDR2 YFSETQ. The CDR3 has 16 residues. V shed 4 bases and J 2 bases; nucleotides not matched to a gene: 8. CDR3 DNA sequence: TGCGCCAGCAGCCCCCAAGCGGGAGAAGCCTACAATGAGCAGTTCTTC. Amino acid sequence: CASSPQAGEAYNEQFF.

This chain uses TRBV10-2 with TRBJ1-2, with 10 bases aligning to TRBD1. The CDR3 is 14 residues long. Germline-derived CDR1 and CDR2 are WSHSY and SAAADI. The junction had 7 bases not matched to a gene; V was cut back by 4 bases and J by 8 bases. CDR3 residues: CASSVGQGLRGYTF. The DNA of the CDR3 is TGCGCCAGCAGTGTGGGACAGGGGCTGCGGGGCTACACCTTC.

This clone has a handful of counts. The V and J genes are TRBV5-1 and TRBJ1-3, with D possibly matching TRBD1 (5 bases). The CDR3 contains 16 residues. Germline V gives CDR1 SGHRS, CDR2 YFSETQ. V was pared by 2 bases and J by 0 bases, with 12 bases between. The CDR3 sequence is CASSFSNDSSGNTIYF. The DNA of the CDR3 is TGCGCCAGCAGCTTCAGCAACGACAGCTCTGGAAACACCATATATTTT.

V usage is TRBV19 and J usage is TRBJ2-7; 7 bases align to TRBD1. The CDR3 has 13 residues. The V gene end was trimmed by 3 bases and the J gene end by 2 bases; junction bases not matched to a gene: 1. Germline V gene data show CDR1 as LNHDA and CDR2 as SQIVND (reference sequence). The CDR3 DNA reads TGTGCCAGTAGTATGGACAGGACCTACGAGCAGTACTTC. Translating gives CASSMDRTYEQYF.

The V call is TRBV10-2, the J call TRBJ2-3; 13 nucleotides align to TRBD2. The CDR3 has 17 residues. Germline CDR1 is WSHSY and CDR2 is SAAADI. Unmatched junction bases numbered 6, after V lost 2 bases and J lost 4 bases. The DNA of the CDR3 is TGCGCCAGCAGTGAGCCCCGGACTAGCGGGAGAGCAGATACGCAGTATTTT. Translation: CASSEPRTSGRADTQYF.

This chain connects TRBV6-1 to TRBJ2-7; no clear D. In germline, CDR1 is MNHNS, CDR2 SASEGT. Trimming stripped 4 bases from V and 0 bases from J, with 10 bases between. The CDR3 is 14 residues long. The CDR3 region has the DNA TGTGCCAGCAGTGTCACACCACTCTCCTACGAGCAGTACTTC. As protein: CASSVTPLSYEQYF.

The chain links TRBV7-6 to TRBJ1-4, with D possibly matching TRBD1 (6 bases). The germline V gene encodes CDR1 SGHVS and CDR2 FNYEAQ. The CDR3 contains 17 residues. Deletions cut 5 bases from V and 10 bases from J, with 26 bases between. The CDR3 is CASSPGGQNGFIGKLFF. In DNA, the CDR3 is TGTGCCAGCAGCCCAGGTGGACAGAACGGATTCATTGGAAAACTGTTTTTT. The whole variable domain, filled in from reference TRBV7-6 and TRBJ1-4, reads GAGVSQSPRYKVTKRGQDVALRCDPISGHVSLYWYRQALGQGPEFLTYFNYEAQQDKSGLPNDRFSAERPEGSISTLTIQRTEQRDSAMYRCASSPGGQNGFIGKLFFGSGTQLSVL.

This chain joins TRBV5-5 and TRBJ2-6; no definite D call. Trimming left V 1 base short and J 2 bases short, with 10 bases between. This CDR3 spans 16 amino acids. Germline-derived CDR1 and CDR2 are SGHKS and YYEKEE (reference sequence). In DNA form, the CDR3 reads TGTGCCAGCAGCTTGTATATGACGGCTGGGGCCAACGTCCTGACTTTC. It translates to CASSLYMTAGANVLTF.

The chain has TRBV11-3 and TRBJ2-4, with a weak D call TRBD1 (6 bases). Germline lookup yields CDR1 SGHNT and CDR2 YENEEA. V lost 1 base and J lost 2, with 15 bases in between. The CDR3 consists of 17 residues. The CDR3 is CASSLVLGAGTKNIQYF. The CDR3 bases are TGTGCCAGCAGCTTAGTTTTGGGGGCCGGGACCAAAAACATTCAGTACTTC.

The V gene is TRBV28, the J gene TRBJ1-5; 7 nucleotides line up with TRBD1. In germline, CDR1 is MDHEN, CDR2 SYDVKM. There are 15 residues in the CDR3. V dropped 3 bases and J dropped 7; count of bases not matched to a gene: 9. This chain's CDR3 is CASSLPQGGRQPQHF. CDR3 nucleotide sequence: TGTGCCAGCAGTTTGCCCCAGGGGGGCCGGCAGCCCCAGCATTTT. Full variable domain (outside the CDR3, taken from reference TRBV28 and TRBJ1-5): DVKVTQSSRYLVKRTGEKVFLECVQDMDHENMFWYRQDPGLGLRLIYFSYDVKMKEKGDIPEGYSVSREKKERFSLILESASTNQTSMYLCASSLPQGGRQPQHFGDGTRLSIL.

V is TRBV30 and J is TRBJ2-1, with TRBD1 matching 7 bases. CDR1 is GTSNPN, CDR2 SVGIG, per germline (reference sequence). The CDR3 runs 14 residues. Trimming took 1 base from V and 4 from J; bases not matched to a gene: 4. The CDR3 DNA reads TGTGCCTGGAGTGGGGGACAGCGATACAATGAGCAGTTCTTC. Amino acid sequence: CAWSGGQRYNEQFF.

J is TRBJ2-3 and V is TRBV6-1; 8 nucleotides match TRBD2. V shed 7 bases and J 4 bases; nucleotides not matched to a gene: 7. The CDR3 has 14 amino acids. Per germline, CDR1 MNHNS and CDR2 SASEGT. The CDR3 sequence is CASTSGGRADTQYF. The CDR3 DNA reads TGTGCCAGCACCAGCGGGGGTAGGGCAGATACGCAGTATTTT.

V and J are TRBV6-5 and TRBJ2-7, with TRBD2 as a possible D gene (6 bases). V lost 2 bases and J lost 4, with 9 bases in between. CDR3 length equals 13 residues. CDR1 and CDR2 from the germline V gene are MNHEY and SVGAGI. CDR3 coding DNA: TGTGCCAGCAGTTACGGGGGGAAATACGAGCAGTACTTC. Residues: CASSYGGKYEQYF.

The chain joins TRBV2 to TRBJ1-5; TRBD1 matches at 10 bases. Trimming removed 6 bases from V and 8 bases from J; junction bases left unmatched: 10. The CDR3 has 15 amino acids. From germline, CDR1 is SNHLY and CDR2 FYNNEI. The CDR3 loop is CASRAETGGLKPQHF. Written as DNA, the CDR3 is TGTGCCAGCAGGGCCGAGACAGGGGGCCTAAAGCCCCAGCATTTT.

This clone was seen only a few times. The gene calls are TRBV4-1 and TRBJ1-2; D remains unclear. The CDR3 consists of 18 residues. Germline loops: CDR1 MGHRA, CDR2 YSYEKL. The V end was cut by 1 base, the J end by 8 bases, with 26 bases between. This chain's CDR3 is CASSQVVGVITPTRGYTF. CDR3 bases: TGCGCCAGCAGCCAAGTAGTCGGCGTTATTACTCCCACCAGGGGCTACACCTTC.

This sequence joins TRBV5-4 and TRBJ2-7; D is undetermined. CDR3 length: 15 residues. The V end lost 0 bases, the J end lost 2 bases, and 12 bases lay between the germline ends. Germline V gives CDR1 SGHNT, CDR2 YYREEE (reference sequence). CDR3 region: CASSLVARGAYEQYF. The CDR3 DNA reads TGTGCCAGCAGCTTGGTGGCTAGAGGCGCCTACGAGCAGTACTTC.

This clone was found once. CDR3 in DNA: TGTGCCAGCAGCTTAGCGCCGGCTAGCGGGACCACAGATACGCAGTATTTT. Protein: CASSLAPASGTTDTQYF. This chain links TRBV7-9 with TRBJ2-3; the match to TRBD2 covers 9 bases. This CDR3 is 17 amino acids long. The junction had 6 bases not matched to a gene; V was cut back by 0 bases and J by 2 bases. Germline V gene lookup returns CDR1 SEHNR and CDR2 FQNEAQ (reference sequence).

The gene calls are TRBV5-1 and TRBJ1-1; D is undetermined. The CDR3 length is 16 residues. Between the trimmed V and J ends, which lost 2 bases and 0 bases, there was a span of 14 bases. CDR1 is SGHRS, CDR2 YFSETQ, per germline. CDR3 residues: CASSLASGILNTEAFF. The CDR3 DNA reads as TGCGCCAGCAGCTTAGCCTCGGGGATTCTGAACACTGAAGCTTTCTTT. Filled out from reference TRBV5-1 and TRBJ1-1, the complete variable domain reads KAGVTQTPRYLIKTRGQQVTLSCSPISGHRSVSWYQQTPGQGLQFLFEYFSETQRNKGNFPGRFSGRQFSNSRSEMNVSTLELGDSALYLCASSLASGILNTEAFFGQGTRLTVV.

This chain joins TRBV6-1 and TRBJ1-2; tentatively, D is TRBD1 (6 bases). The V and J ends lost 8 bases and 5 bases respectively, with 12 bases between them. Germline lookup yields CDR1 MNHNS and CDR2 SASEGT. The CDR3 contains 12 residues. The CDR3 DNA reads TGTGCCAGCTCTTCAGGACAGTATGGCTACACCTTC. Protein product: CASSSGQYGYTF.

V usage is TRBV6-1 and J usage is TRBJ2-7; 7 nucleotides line up with TRBD1. The CDR3 consists of 13 residues. The germline V gene encodes CDR1 MNHNS and CDR2 SASEGT. The ends lost 6 bases at V and 0 bases at J; junction bases unmatched: 2. DNA for the CDR3: TGTGCCAGCAGAGGACAGGACTCCTACGAGCAGTACTTC. Its protein is CASRGQDSYEQYF.